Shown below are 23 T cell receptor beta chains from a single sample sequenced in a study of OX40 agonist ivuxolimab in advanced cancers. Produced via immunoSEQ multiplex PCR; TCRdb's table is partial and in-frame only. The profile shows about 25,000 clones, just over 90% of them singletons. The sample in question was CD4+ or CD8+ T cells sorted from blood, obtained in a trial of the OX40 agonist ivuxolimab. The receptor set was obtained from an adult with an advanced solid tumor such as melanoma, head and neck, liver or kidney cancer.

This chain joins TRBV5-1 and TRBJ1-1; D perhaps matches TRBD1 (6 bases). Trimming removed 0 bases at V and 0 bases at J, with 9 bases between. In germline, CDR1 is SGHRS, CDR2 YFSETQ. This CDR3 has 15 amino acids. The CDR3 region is CASSLAGQLNTEAFF. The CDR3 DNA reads TGCGCCAGCAGCTTGGCCGGACAGCTGAACACTGAAGCTTTCTTT.

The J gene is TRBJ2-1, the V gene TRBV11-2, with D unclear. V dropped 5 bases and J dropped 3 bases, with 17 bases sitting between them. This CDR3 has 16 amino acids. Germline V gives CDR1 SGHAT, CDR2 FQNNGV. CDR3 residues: CASSQGSRTLYNEQFF. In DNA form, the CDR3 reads TGTGCCAGCAGCCAAGGTTCGCGGACCCTCTACAATGAGCAGTTCTTC.

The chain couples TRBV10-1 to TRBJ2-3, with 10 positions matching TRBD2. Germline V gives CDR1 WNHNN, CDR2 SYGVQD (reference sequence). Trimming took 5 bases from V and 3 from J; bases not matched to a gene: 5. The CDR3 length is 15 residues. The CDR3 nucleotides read TGCGCCAGCAGTCTACTAGCGGGATTGACAGATACGCAGTATTTT. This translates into CASSLLAGLTDTQYF.

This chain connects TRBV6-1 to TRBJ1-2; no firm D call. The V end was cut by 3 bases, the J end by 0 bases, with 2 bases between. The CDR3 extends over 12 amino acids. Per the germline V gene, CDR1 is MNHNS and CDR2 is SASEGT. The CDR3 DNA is TGTGCCAGCAGTGAGACTAACTATGGCTACACCTTC. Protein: CASSETNYGYTF.

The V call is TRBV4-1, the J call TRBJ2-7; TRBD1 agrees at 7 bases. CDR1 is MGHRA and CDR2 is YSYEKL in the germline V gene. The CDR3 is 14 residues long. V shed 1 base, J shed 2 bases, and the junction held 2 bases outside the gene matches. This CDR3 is CASSQVQGTYEQYF. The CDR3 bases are TGCGCCAGCAGCCAAGTACAGGGGACCTACGAGCAGTACTTC.

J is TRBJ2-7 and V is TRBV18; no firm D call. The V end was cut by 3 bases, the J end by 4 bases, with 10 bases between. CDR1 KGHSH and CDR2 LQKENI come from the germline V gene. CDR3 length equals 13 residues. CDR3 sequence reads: CASSPGSKYEQYF. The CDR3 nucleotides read TGTGCCAGCTCACCGGGTAGTAAATACGAGCAGTACTTC.

Written as DNA, the CDR3 is TGTGCCAGCAGCGCAAGCGGGAGGGTCACCGGGGAGCTGTTTTTT. This translates into CASSASGRVTGELFF. This chain connects TRBV9 to TRBJ2-2; 10 bases match TRBD2. Germline CDR1 and CDR2: SGDLS and YYNGEE. After removal of 3 bases from V and 4 bases from J, the junction contained 3 bases not matched to a gene. The CDR3 has 15 residues. Using reference TRBV9 and TRBJ2-2 for the parts outside the CDR3, the full variable domain is DSGVTQTPKHLITATGQRVTLRCSPRSGDLSVYWYQQSLDQGLQFLIQYYNGEERAKGNILERFSAQQFPDLHSELNLSSLELGDSALYFCASSASGRVTGELFFGEGSRLTVL.

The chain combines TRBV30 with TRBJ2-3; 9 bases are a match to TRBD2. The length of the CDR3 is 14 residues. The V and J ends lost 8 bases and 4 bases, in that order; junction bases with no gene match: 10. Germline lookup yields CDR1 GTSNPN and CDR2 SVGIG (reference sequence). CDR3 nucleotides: TGTGCCGGGCGTACGGGACTAGCCGCAGATACGCAGTATTTT. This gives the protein CAGRTGLAADTQYF.

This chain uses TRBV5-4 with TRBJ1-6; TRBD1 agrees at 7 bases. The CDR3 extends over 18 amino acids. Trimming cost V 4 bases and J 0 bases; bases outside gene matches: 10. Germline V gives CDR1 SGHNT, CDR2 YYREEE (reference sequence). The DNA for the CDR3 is TGTGCCAGCAGCCAAACGGGGACAGCAAGCTCCTATAATTCACCCCTCCACTTT. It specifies CASSQTGTASSYNSPLHF.

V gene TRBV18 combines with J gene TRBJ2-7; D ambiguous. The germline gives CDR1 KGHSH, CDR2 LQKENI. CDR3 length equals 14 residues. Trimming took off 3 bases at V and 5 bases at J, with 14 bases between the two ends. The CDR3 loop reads CASSPSLGSDEQYF. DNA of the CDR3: TGTGCCAGCTCACCCTCCCTTGGTAGTGACGAGCAGTACTTC. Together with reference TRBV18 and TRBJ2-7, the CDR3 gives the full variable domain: NAGVMQNPRHLVRRRGQEARLRCSPMKGHSHVYWYRQLPEEGLKFMVYLQKENIIDESGMPKERFSAEFPKEGPSILRIQQVVRGDSAAYFCASSPSLGSDEQYFGPGTRLTVT.

The CDR3 bases are TGCGCCAGCAGGTCCGGGACGGGAAACACCGGGGAGCTGTTTTTT. Translated, it gives CASRSGTGNTGELFF. V is TRBV5-1 and J is TRBJ2-2, with D perhaps assigned TRBD1 or TRBD2 (5 bases each). Germline loops: CDR1 SGHRS, CDR2 YFSETQ. The CDR3 loop spans 15 amino acids. Trimming stripped 5 bases from V and 2 bases from J, with 13 bases between.

The CDR3: CASSGQGAGEQFF. In DNA, the CDR3 is TGTGCCAGCAGTGGGCAGGGGGCCGGTGAGCAGTTCTTC. The chain combines TRBV2 with TRBJ2-1; 8 bases line up with TRBD1. The junction had 5 bases not matched to a gene; V was cut back by 4 bases and J by 9 bases. The CDR3 is 13 residues long. CDR1 is SNHLY and CDR2 is FYNNEI in the germline V gene.

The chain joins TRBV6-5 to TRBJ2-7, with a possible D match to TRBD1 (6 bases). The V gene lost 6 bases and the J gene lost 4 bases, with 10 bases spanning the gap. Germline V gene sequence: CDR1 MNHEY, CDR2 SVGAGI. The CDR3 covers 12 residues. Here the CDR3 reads CASRRTEYEQYF. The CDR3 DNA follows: TGTGCCAGCAGACGGACAGAATACGAGCAGTACTTC.

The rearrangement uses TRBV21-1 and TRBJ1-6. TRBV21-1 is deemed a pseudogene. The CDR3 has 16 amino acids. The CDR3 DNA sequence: TGTGCCAGCAGCAAGGTTGGACGCGCGGACAATTCACCCCTCCACTTT. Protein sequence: CASSKVGRADNSPLHF.

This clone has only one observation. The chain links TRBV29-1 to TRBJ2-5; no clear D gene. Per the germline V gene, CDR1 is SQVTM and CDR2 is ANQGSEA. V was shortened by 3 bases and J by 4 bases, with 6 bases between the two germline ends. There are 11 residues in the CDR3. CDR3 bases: TGCAGCGTTGAGGTGTCAGAGACCCAGTACTTC. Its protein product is CSVEVSETQYF.

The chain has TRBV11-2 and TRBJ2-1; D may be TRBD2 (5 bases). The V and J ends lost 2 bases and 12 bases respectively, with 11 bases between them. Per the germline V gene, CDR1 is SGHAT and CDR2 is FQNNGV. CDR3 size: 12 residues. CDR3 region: CASSLSGRPQFF. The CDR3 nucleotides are TGTGCCAGCAGCTTATCGGGGAGACCGCAGTTCTTC. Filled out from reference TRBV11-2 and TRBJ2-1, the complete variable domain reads EAGVAQSPRYKIIEKRQSVAFWCNPISGHATLYWYQQILGQGPKLLIQFQNNGVVDDSQLPKDRFSAERLKGVDSTLKIQPAKLEDSAVYLCASSLSGRPQFFGPGTRLTVL.

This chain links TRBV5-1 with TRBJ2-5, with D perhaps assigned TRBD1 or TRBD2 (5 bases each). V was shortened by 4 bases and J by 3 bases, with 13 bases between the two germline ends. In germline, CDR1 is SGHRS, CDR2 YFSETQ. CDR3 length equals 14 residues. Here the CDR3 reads CASSRDGNEETQYF. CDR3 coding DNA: TGCGCCAGCAGCCGGGACGGAAACGAAGAGACCCAGTACTTC.

The CDR3 coding sequence is TGCGCCAGCAGCCAAGGCGGGGGACCAGAGACCCAGTACTTC. Translating gives CASSQGGGPETQYF. V is TRBV4-1 and J is TRBJ2-5, with TRBD2 matching over 7 bases. Germline V CDR1 and CDR2: MGHRA, YSYEKL. V trimming: 1 base; J trimming: 4 bases; junction bases outside the gene matches: 3. CDR3 size: 14 residues.

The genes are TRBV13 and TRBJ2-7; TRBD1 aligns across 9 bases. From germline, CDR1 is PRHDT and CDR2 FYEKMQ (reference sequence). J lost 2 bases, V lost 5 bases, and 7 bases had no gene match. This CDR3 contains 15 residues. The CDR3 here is CASSPDRGSTYEQYF. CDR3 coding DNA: TGTGCCAGCAGCCCGGACAGGGGAAGTACCTACGAGCAGTACTTC. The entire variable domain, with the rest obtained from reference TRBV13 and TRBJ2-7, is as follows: AAGVIQSPRHLIKEKRETATLKCYPIPRHDTVYWYQQGPGQDPQFLISFYEKMQSDKGSIPDRFSAQQFSDYHSELNMSSLELGDSALYFCASSPDRGSTYEQYFGPGTRLTVT.

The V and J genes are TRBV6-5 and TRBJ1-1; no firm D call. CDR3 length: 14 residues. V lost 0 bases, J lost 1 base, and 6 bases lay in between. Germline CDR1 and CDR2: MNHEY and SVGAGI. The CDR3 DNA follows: TGTGCCAGCAGTTACTCCGGGGAGAACACTGAAGCTTTCTTT. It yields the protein CASSYSGENTEAFF.

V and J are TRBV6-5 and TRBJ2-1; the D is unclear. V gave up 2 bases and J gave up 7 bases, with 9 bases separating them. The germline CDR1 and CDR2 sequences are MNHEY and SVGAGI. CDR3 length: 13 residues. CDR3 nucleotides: TGTGCCAGCAGTTACGGGCAGACGAATGAGCAGTTCTTC. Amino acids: CASSYGQTNEQFF.

This chain's CDR3 is CAISEYFGGTYGYTF. The CDR3 DNA sequence: TGTGCCATCAGTGAATATTTCGGAGGGACCTATGGCTACACCTTC. This sequence joins TRBV10-3 and TRBJ1-2, with D possibly being TRBD1 (5 bases). V shed 3 bases and J shed 4 bases, with 15 bases lying between them. The V gene's germline CDR1 is ENHRY and CDR2 SYGVKD. The CDR3 covers 15 residues.

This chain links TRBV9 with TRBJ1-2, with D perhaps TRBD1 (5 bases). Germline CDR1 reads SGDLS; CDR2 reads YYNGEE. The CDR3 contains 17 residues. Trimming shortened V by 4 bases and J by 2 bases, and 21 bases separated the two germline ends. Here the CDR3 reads CASSPADTRKMNYGYTF. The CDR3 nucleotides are TGTGCCAGCAGCCCCGCGGACACCCGAAAAATGAACTATGGCTACACCTTC.